The clone carrying this TCR beta chain occurred many times. Its antigen is not known. Time point in this sample: persistent/refractory GD, antithyroid drugs over 5 years with positive TRAb. Following extraction of RNA from PBMCs, that RNA was used to make the TCR library. This sample was included in a study of regulatory T cells in long-lasting Graves disease. Study-level points and caveats: TRBV28, TRBJ1-2 and TRBJ2-5 were favored in persistent disease.

The germline V and J ends were trimmed by 4 bases and 8 bases, with 11 bases remaining between them. Per the germline V gene, CDR1 is SNHLY and CDR2 is FYNNEI. CDR3 length equals 12 residues. Combining iRepertoire HTBI primers with Arm-PCR of CDR3 regions, the authors built TCR beta libraries. MiXCR, run by TCRdb on the multiplex PCR reads, gives a single entry per CDR3 protein. The sample has about 470,000 distinct CDR3 sequences, around a fifth seen once. The TCR sequence derives from a female donor with Graves disease. This specimen was peripheral blood mononuclear cells (PBMCs), taken when the disease was refractory, from a patient treated with antithyroid drugs. The rearrangement links TRBV2 to TRBJ1-2; a possible D gene is TRBD1 (5 bases). The CDR3 coding sequence is TGTGCCAGCAGTGGTTTGGGGGGAGGCTACACCTTC. Its translation: CASSGLGGGYTF.